This TCR beta chain was profiled in a study of blood T cell repertoires in COVID-19. Study at large: Some COVID-19 samples were acute and others convalescent; all came from the United States, Italy and Spain. The cDNA or gDNA used as material had been derived from T cells, B-cell-depleted T cells, or PBMCs.

Authors' processing steps: Amplification with reference gene primers provided the estimates of nucleated cell counts. Produced via immunoSEQ multiplex PCR; TCRdb's table is partial and in-frame only. V and J calls and clone size are those listed in that table; D and trimming were worked out from the DNA. The sample records more than 6,500 clones, around 86% being singletons. There are 15 residues in the CDR3. Germline V gives CDR1 MDHEN, CDR2 SYDVKM. The V gene end was trimmed by 7 bases and the J gene end by 5 bases; junction bases not matched to a gene: 13. The V call is TRBV28, the J call TRBJ2-5; 7 bases line up with TRBD1. Material for sequencing was peripheral blood. This TCR was sampled from a woman aged 60 to 75 with active COVID-19. The CDR3 coding sequence is TGTGCCAGCACCTCTTTTCCGACAGGGCGGGAGACCCAGTACTTC. Its translation: CASTSFPTGRETQYF.